The entry below gives a single T cell receptor beta chain sequence along with its context. What this receptor recognizes is not known. A single base separates this from a much larger clone, so it may be a read error. Spanning cysteine to phenylalanine, the CDR3 consists of 14 amino acids. The read is trimmed to its CDR3 DNA, 42 bases read in frame from base 1. Reading the germline V gene gives CDR1 SQVTM and CDR2 ANQGSEA. The data belong to a study of tumor and adjacent non-tumor tissue in lung cancer (dated by TCRdb to between 2017 and 2018). Regarding the complete study: The cohort included eleven to twelve adenocarcinoma, a couple of squamous cell carcinoma and 1 small cell lung cancer patients. The 15 enrolled patients, of whom approximately ten were men and 5 were women, were aged roughly 30 to 76 years and were diagnosed with TNM stage I to III disease. Sequencing produced 125,075,908 productive TCRbeta reads in total, an average of about 4.5 million reads per sample. Bulk TCRbeta repertoires were compared between lung tumor tissue and matched distant non-tumor lung tissue obtained from approximately 15 lung cancer patients. TCRbeta CDR3 sequencing was performed on roughly 32 paired specimens, with one tumor sample and one normal lung sample collected per patient. General findings and caveats noted by the study authors: Only about 15 patients were in the cohort, and the authors stated that larger samples and more detailed clinical data are needed. Peripheral blood was not sequenced, so blood TCRbeta repertoires were not examined in the lung cancer patients of the study. The top 100 clones accounted for a significantly larger cumulative portion of the repertoire in normal lung than in tumor tissue. Younger patients had significantly higher TCR diversity, and higher tumor TCR diversity was associated with shorter overall and disease-free survival. Neither the sequencing platform nor unique molecular identifiers are mentioned in the methods. Tumor tissue showed significantly higher TCR diversity (inverse Simpson) than normal lung tissue, at around 460 vs 160 (P = 0.0075, Mann-Whitney U test).

RNA was isolated from bulk, unsorted tissue, and RNA quality was assessed with a NanoDrop ND-1000 and an Agilent 2100. The donors were newly diagnosed lung cancer patients admitted for thoracic surgery in China from August to November 2014 who had not received prior chemotherapy. Patients with previous radiotherapy or chemotherapy, or with another concurrent cancer, were excluded from the study. Surgical tissue pieces of 1-2 cm3 were preserved in RNAlater solution and stored at -80 °C until use. Library prep was done by multiplex PCR. TCRdb names Illumina HiSeq 2500 as the instrument used. TCRbeta libraries were built by three rounds of nested PCR using primers (Table S4), following protocols modified from ARM-PCR. Before sequencing, PCR products of 200-500 bp were cut from the gel and purified using the QIAquick gel extraction kit. In the source study's methods: Trimmomatic was used to clean the reads, FLASH merged the cleaned reads into complete CDR3 sequences, and MiTCR assigned the sequences to V(D)J germline segments. Clonal diversity was computed as the inverse Simpson's index with VDJtools. In-frame sequences without a premature stop codon were defined as productive reads. TCRdb trimmed public reads at Q25 via fastp, called clones via MiXCR and kept in-frame beta chains. For every CDR3 protein sequence, its rows merge into one entry that carries the most common genes and DNA. These V and J calls are TCRdb output, not the study's own analysis. The sample table holds approximately 150,000 distinct CDR3 sequences, of which around 67% were seen once. In total, the top ten clones hold 15% to 20% of the sample.

What was sequenced was lung tumor tissue. The rearrangement combines TRBV29-1 with TRBJ1-1; TRBD1 lines up with 7 middle nucleotides. This receptor was obtained from a man in his 60s with small cell lung cancer. The CDR3 region has the sequence CRVTRQGGDTEAFF. Read as DNA, the sequence is TGCAGAGTAACCCGACAGGGTGGGGACACTGAAGCTTTCTTT.